This T cell receptor beta chain was captured in a study of blood T cell repertoires in COVID-19. J lost 10 bases, V lost 0 bases, and 12 bases had no gene match. The germline V gene has CDR1 SGHRS and CDR2 YFSETQ. The CDR3 is made up of 16 amino acids. Repertoires were generated with immunoSEQ multiplex PCR, while TCRdb's copy carries only in-frame clones and drops some. Among around 200,000 clones listed, under 85% were seen once. V and J are TRBV5-1 and TRBJ1-1, with TRBD1 matching over 10 bases. Sequencing used peripheral blood. The clonotype was recovered from a human donor in a cohort sampled during active COVID-19. The CDR3 protein is CASSLEGRTGGLGAFF. The CDR3 bases are TGCGCCAGCAGCTTGGAAGGGAGGACAGGGGGTTTAGGAGCTTTCTTT.